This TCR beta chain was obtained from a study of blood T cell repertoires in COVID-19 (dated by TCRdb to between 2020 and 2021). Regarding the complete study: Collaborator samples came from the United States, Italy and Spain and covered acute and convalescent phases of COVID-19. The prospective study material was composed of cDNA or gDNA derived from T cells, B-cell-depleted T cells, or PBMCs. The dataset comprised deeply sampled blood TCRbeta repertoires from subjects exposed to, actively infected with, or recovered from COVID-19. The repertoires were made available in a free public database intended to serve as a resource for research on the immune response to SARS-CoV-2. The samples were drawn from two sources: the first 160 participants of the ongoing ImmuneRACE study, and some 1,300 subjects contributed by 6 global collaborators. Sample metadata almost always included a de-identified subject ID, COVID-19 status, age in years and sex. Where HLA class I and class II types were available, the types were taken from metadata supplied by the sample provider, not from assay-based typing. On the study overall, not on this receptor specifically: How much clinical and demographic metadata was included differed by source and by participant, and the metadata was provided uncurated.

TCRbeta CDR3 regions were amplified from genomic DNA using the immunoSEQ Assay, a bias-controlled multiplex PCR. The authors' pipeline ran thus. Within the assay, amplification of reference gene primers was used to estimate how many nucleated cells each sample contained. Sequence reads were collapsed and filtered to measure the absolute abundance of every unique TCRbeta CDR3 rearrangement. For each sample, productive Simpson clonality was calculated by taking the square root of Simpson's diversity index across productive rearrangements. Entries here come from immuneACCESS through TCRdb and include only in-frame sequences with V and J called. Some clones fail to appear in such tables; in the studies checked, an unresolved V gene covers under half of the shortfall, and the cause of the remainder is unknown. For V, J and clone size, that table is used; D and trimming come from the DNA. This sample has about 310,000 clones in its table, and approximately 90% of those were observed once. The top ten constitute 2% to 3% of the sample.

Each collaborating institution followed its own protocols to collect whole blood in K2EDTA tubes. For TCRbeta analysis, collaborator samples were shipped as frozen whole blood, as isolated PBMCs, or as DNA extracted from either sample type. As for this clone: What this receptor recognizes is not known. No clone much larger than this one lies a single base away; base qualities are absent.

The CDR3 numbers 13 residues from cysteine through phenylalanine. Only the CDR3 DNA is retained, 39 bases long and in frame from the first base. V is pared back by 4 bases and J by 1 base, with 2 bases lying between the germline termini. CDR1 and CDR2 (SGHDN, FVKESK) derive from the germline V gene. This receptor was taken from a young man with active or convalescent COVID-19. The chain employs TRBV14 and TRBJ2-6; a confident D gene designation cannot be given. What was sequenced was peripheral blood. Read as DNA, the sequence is TGTGCCAGCAGCCTATCTGGGGCCAACGTCCTGACTTTC. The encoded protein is CASSLSGANVLTF.